These 29 T cell receptor beta chains share one sample of origin, sequenced in a study of spatial heterogeneity in lung cancer. TCRdb recomputed calls from the 5' RACE reads with MiXCR, one row per CDR3 protein. The top ten hold approximately 24% of the sample, which has 110,000 or so distinct CDR3 sequences, approximately 10% seen once. Time point meaning: blood at routine non-recurrence follow-up after resection. The starting material was PBMCs, obtained at follow-up. These receptors were taken from a female donor with early-stage non-small cell lung cancer.

V is TRBV24-1 and J is TRBJ2-2; 11 nucleotides line up with TRBD1. CDR1 is KGHDR, CDR2 SFDVKD, per germline. The CDR3 has 16 residues. Trimming at V came to 6 bases and at J to 5 bases, leaving 7 bases not matched to a gene. The CDR3 reads CATSRIGQGATGELFF. In DNA form, the CDR3 reads TGTGCCACCAGTAGGATTGGACAGGGGGCGACCGGGGAGCTGTTTTTT.

This clonotype showed up many times. The V and J genes are TRBV6-4 and TRBJ1-1, with a weak D call TRBD1 (6 bases). Germline CDR1 MRHNA, CDR2 SNTAGT. The V end was cut by 8 bases, the J end by 6 bases, with 19 bases between. CDR3 length: 14 amino acids. The CDR3 sequence: CASSRDTRDPEAFF. The CDR3 nucleotides read TGTGCCAGCTCGAGGGACACCCGCGACCCTGAAGCTTTCTTT.

This sequence joins TRBV7-9 and TRBJ2-7; D is ambiguous. V was clipped by 0 bases and J by 5 bases, with 8 bases between them. Looked up from germline, CDR1 is SEHNR and CDR2 is FQNEAQ (reference sequence). The CDR3 totals 13 residues. The CDR3 sequence is CASSLAGSNEQYV. As DNA, the CDR3 is TGTGCCAGCAGCTTAGCCGGTTCGAACGAGCAGTACGTC.

The genes are TRBV20-1 and TRBJ2-3; TRBD2 matches at 8 bases. The CDR3 spans 14 residues. Losses at the gene ends were 3 bases for V and 1 base for J; bases not matched to a gene: 3. CDR1 DFQATT and CDR2 SNEGSKA come from the germline V gene (reference sequence). CDR3 residues: CSARPTSGTDTQYF. The CDR3 DNA reads TGCAGTGCTAGGCCGACTAGCGGCACAGATACGCAGTATTTT.

For the CDR3, the DNA is TGTGCCAGCAGCCGAGGGGGACAAGAGACCCAGTACTTC. This translates into CASSRGGQETQYF. V gene TRBV12-3 or TRBV12-4 combines with J gene TRBJ2-5; tentatively, D is TRBD1 (6 bases). Between the trimmed V and J ends, which lost 6 bases and 2 bases, there was a span of 10 bases. The CDR3 is 13 residues long.

Many counts were recorded for this clonotype. The chain combines TRBV12-3 or TRBV12-4 with TRBJ2-2; D is possibly TRBD1 (6 bases). Trimming removed 3 bases at V and 6 bases at J, with 14 bases between. CDR3 length: 15 amino acids. The CDR3: CASSFLNRAPGELFF. For the CDR3, the DNA is TGTGCCAGCAGTTTCCTTAACAGGGCCCCCGGGGAGCTGTTTTTT.

This clonotype was seen many times. This sequence joins TRBV2 and TRBJ2-7; 8 bases are a match to TRBD1. This CDR3 region has 14 residues. Losses at the gene ends were 7 bases for V and 5 bases for J; bases not matched to a gene: 10. Germline V CDR1 and CDR2: SNHLY, FYNNEI. In DNA, the CDR3 is TGTGCCAGCAAGACAGGGGACGGTCGTGACGAGCAGTACGTC. Its protein product is CASKTGDGRDEQYV.

This clonotype was recorded a few times. The chain carries TRBV18 and TRBJ1-1; possibly TRBD1 for D (6 bases). Trimming took 6 bases from V and 7 from J, leaving 12 bases between them. The CDR3 runs 12 residues. Germline V lookup: CDR1 KGHSH, CDR2 LQKENI. CDR3 coding DNA: TGTGCCAGCTCGCCAGACAGGAGTGAAGCTTTCTTT. This translates into CASSPDRSEAFF. The full variable domain, its missing parts supplied by reference TRBV18 and TRBJ1-1, is NAGVMQNPRHLVRRRGQEARLRCSPMKGHSHVYWYRQLPEEGLKFMVYLQKENIIDESGMPKERFSAEFPKEGPSILRIQQVVRGDSAAYFCASSPDRSEAFFGQGTRLTVV.

This clonotype has a handful of counts. The genes are TRBV12-2 and TRBJ1-4; TRBD1 is taken as the D call from the table, unchecked against the DNA. TRBV12-2 is designated a pseudogene. The CDR3 is 15 residues long. The CDR3 bases are TGTGCAAGTCGCTTAAACCGGGACAGAAATGAAAAACTGTTTTTT. This gives the protein CASRLNRDRNEKLFF.

This clonotype was observed a handful of times. The CDR3 region is CAISVQVNTEAFF. The CDR3 region has the DNA TGTGCCATCAGTGTACAAGTGAACACTGAAGCTTTCTTT. The rearrangement uses TRBV10-3 and TRBJ1-1, with unresolved D. There are 13 residues in the CDR3. In germline, CDR1 is ENHRY, CDR2 SYGVKD. Trimming removed 4 bases at V and 0 bases at J, with 6 bases between.

This clonotype came up many times. The rearrangement joins TRBV6-6 to TRBJ1-1, with a tentative D call TRBD1 (6 bases). The CDR3 runs to 13 residues. The germline V and J ends were trimmed by 10 bases and 1 base, with 13 bases remaining between them. The germline V gene has CDR1 MNHNY and CDR2 SVGAGI (reference sequence). This chain's CDR3 is CATQDRENTEAFF. The CDR3 DNA is TGTGCCACCCAGGACAGAGAGAACACTGAAGCTTTCTTT.

This clonotype was counted once. V usage is TRBV20-1 and J usage is TRBJ2-1; possible D gene TRBD1, 6 bases. Germline lookup yields CDR1 DFQATT and CDR2 SNEGSKA (reference sequence). The CDR3 spans 15 residues. CDR3 sequence: CRAQGPGNRRSGQFF. DNA of the CDR3: TGCAGGGCTCAGGGGCCGGGAAACCGGCGGAGTGGGCAGTTCTTC.

On this clonotype: The junction and the germline gene differ at one end; a read error may be behind it. The chain recombines TRBV9 with TRBJ2-3, with D hard to call. Germline CDR1 is SGDLS and CDR2 is YYNGEE. This CDR3 contains 14 residues. Written as DNA, the CDR3 is TGTGTCAGCAGCGTACGCCATGAAACAGATACGCAGTATTTT. Its protein product is CVSSVRHETDTQYF.

This clonotype was seen a handful of times. V is TRBV3-1 and J is TRBJ1-5; TRBD1 might be the D (5 bases). From germline, CDR1 is LGHDT and CDR2 YNNKEL (reference sequence). The CDR3 has 14 residues. V lost 6 bases and J 0 bases, leaving 9 bases between the germline ends. The CDR3 bases are TGTGCCAGCAGTCGACAGTATAGCAATCAGCCCCAGCATTTT. Protein: CASSRQYSNQPQHF. Filled out from reference TRBV3-1 and TRBJ1-5, the complete variable domain reads DTAVSQTPKYLVTQMGNDKSIKCEQNLGHDTMYWYKQDSKKFLKIMFSYNNKELIINETVPNRFSPKSPDKAHLNLHINSLELGDSAVYFCASSRQYSNQPQHFGDGTRLSIL.

In its sample, this clonotype was seen many times. This chain's CDR3 is CVVRGAERETQYF. The CDR3 nucleotides are TGTGTTGTTAGGGGGGCGGAAAGAGAGACCCAGTACTTC. The chain carries TRBV28 and TRBJ2-5; D might be TRBD1 or TRBD2, each matching 6 bases. The CDR3 is made up of 13 amino acids. Germline V lookup: CDR1 MDHEN, CDR2 SYDVKM.

This clonotype was found a few times. The V and J genes are TRBV18 and TRBJ1-1; D not resolved. Germline V gene lookup returns CDR1 KGHSH and CDR2 LQKENI. Between the trimmed V and J ends, which lost 4 bases and 2 bases, there was a span of 8 bases. This CDR3 spans 13 amino acids. The CDR3 reads CASSQLDNTEAFF. The CDR3, as DNA: TGTGCCAGCTCACAATTGGATAACACTGAAGCTTTCTTT.

This sequence joins TRBV7-8 and TRBJ1-5; D is ambiguous. Germline V gene sequence: CDR1 SGHVS, CDR2 FQNEAQ. V gave up 5 bases and J gave up 2 bases, with 22 bases separating them. The CDR3 is made up of 18 amino acids. The CDR3 loop is CASSPRLQTPTGNQPQHF. The CDR3 nucleotides are TGTGCCAGCAGCCCGAGGTTACAGACCCCAACGGGCAATCAGCCCCAGCATTTT.

This clonotype was seen only a few times. The rearrangement uses TRBV10-3 and TRBJ2-7, with D hard to call. Trimming removed 0 bases from V and 3 bases from J, with 6 bases in between. This CDR3 region has 13 residues. Germline CDR1 is ENHRY and CDR2 is SYGVKD. The CDR3 is CAISESNSYEQYV. The CDR3 DNA sequence: TGTGCCATCAGTGAGTCGAACAGCTACGAGCAGTACGTC.

This clonotype was detected only a few times. This chain joins TRBV6-2 or TRBV6-3 and TRBJ1-5; possibly TRBD1 for D (5 bases). Germline CDR1 MNHEY, CDR2 SVGEGT. Trimming left V 6 bases short and J 5 bases short, with 20 bases between. CDR3 length: 16 amino acids. The CDR3 bases are TGTGCCAGCAGCACCGGGAGTCGGGGGAACCATCAGCCCCAGCATTTT. Translation gives CASSTGSRGNHQPQHF.

The CDR3 DNA sequence: TGTGCCACCAGTGATCCCAGGACCCCAAAAGACAATGAGCAGTTCTTC. This translates into CATSDPRTPKDNEQFF. This chain connects TRBV24-1 to TRBJ2-1; D gene unclear. The CDR3 runs to 16 residues. V was clipped by 3 bases and J by 5 bases, with 16 bases between them. Germline CDR1 and CDR2: KGHDR and SFDVKD.

The rearrangement joins TRBV30 to TRBJ1-5, with 8 bases fitting TRBD1. Germline assignment: CDR1 GTSNPN and CDR2 SVGIG (reference sequence). This CDR3 spans 15 amino acids. The V and J ends lost 2 bases and 3 bases, in that order; junction bases with no gene match: 6. For the CDR3, the DNA is TGTGCCTGGAGTCGTTTGGACAGGGACAATCAGCCCCAGCATTTT. This gives the protein CAWSRLDRDNQPQHF.

The chain recombines TRBV11-1 with TRBJ2-7, with unresolved D. The V end was cut by 5 bases, the J end by 2 bases, with 10 bases between. Germline CDR1 SGHAT, CDR2 FQDESV (reference sequence). The CDR3 runs 13 residues. Written as DNA, the CDR3 is TGTGCCAGCAGCCCCCGGCGGACCTACGAGCAGTACTTC. Translation: CASSPRRTYEQYF.

This clonotype came up a few times. The chain has TRBV20-1 and TRBJ2-7; D ambiguous. Germline V CDR1 and CDR2: DFQATT, SNEGSKA (reference sequence). The CDR3 consists of 14 residues. Deletions cut 8 bases from V and 6 bases from J, with 23 bases between. CDR3 residues: CSRVAATGASEQYF. CDR3 sequence (DNA): TGCAGTCGGGTGGCGGCGACGGGTGCCTCCGAGCAGTACTTC.

This clonotype was seen at least ten times. The genes are TRBV11-2 and TRBJ1-3; D is unresolved. Germline CDR1 is SGHAT and CDR2 is FQNNGV. CDR3 length: 16 amino acids. V lost 4 bases and J lost 0, with 13 bases in between. The DNA for the CDR3 is TGTGCCAGCAGCTCGGTACCGAAGAGCTCTGGAAACACCATATATTTT. Translating gives CASSSVPKSSGNTIYF.

J is TRBJ1-1 and V is TRBV29-1, with 10 bases matching TRBD1. With 3 bases clipped from V and 6 bases from J, the junction kept 13 bases outside the gene matches. Germline V gene sequence: CDR1 SQVTM, CDR2 ANQGSEA. The CDR3 runs to 16 residues. The CDR3 is CSVEFPGTGAFAEAFF. CDR3 bases: TGCAGCGTTGAGTTTCCAGGGACAGGGGCTTTCGCTGAAGCTTTCTTT.

A few counts support this clonotype. The chain is built from TRBV12-3 or TRBV12-4 and TRBJ2-1, with D hard to call. The CDR3 has 14 residues. Trimming cost V 3 bases and J 8 bases, with 14 bases left between them. CDR3 sequence reads: CASSLTTGGDEQFF. Here the CDR3 DNA reads TGTGCCAGCAGTTTGACGACCGGTGGGGATGAGCAGTTCTTC.

This clonotype was seen many times. The chain combines TRBV12-3 or TRBV12-4 with TRBJ2-4; 11 bases are a match to TRBD2. Trimming took 7 bases from V and 1 from J; bases not matched to a gene: 6. This CDR3 spans 16 amino acids. The CDR3 coding sequence is TGTGCCAGCACCCTTCGGACTAGCGGGGCCAAAAACATTCAGTACTTC. Its translation: CASTLRTSGAKNIQYF.

This clonotype was recorded a few times. The chain employs TRBV28 and TRBJ1-4; tentative D call: TRBD1 (6 bases). Trimming took 2 bases from V and 7 from J, leaving 11 bases between them. Per germline, CDR1 MDHEN and CDR2 SYDVKM. The CDR3 covers 14 residues. The CDR3 region is CASSLQTGTEKLFF. The DNA of the CDR3 is TGTGCCAGCAGTTTACAAACAGGGACTGAAAAACTGTTTTTT.

This clonotype has only one observation. The chain recombines TRBV12-3 or TRBV12-4 with TRBJ1-3; no clear D. V shed 3 bases and J shed 0 bases, with 9 bases lying between them. The length of the CDR3 is 15 residues. In DNA, the CDR3 is TGTGCCAGCAGTTTCGCAGTTAACTCTGGAAACACCATATATTTT. It codes for CASSFAVNSGNTIYF.